This T cell receptor (beta chain) was recorded in a study of T cell responses to AZD1222 COVID-19 vaccine. Study results and caveats: There were vaccine-associated CD4 TCRs across spike, dominant at 160-218 and 743-854.

Regarding this clone: Its antigen is still unknown.

Clones were read by immunoSEQ multiplex PCR, and TCRdb kept only the in-frame ones, dropping some. The sample includes 150,000 to 200,000 clones, 87% of them seen just once. Trimming took 0 bases from V and 5 from J, leaving 5 bases between them. Per germline, CDR1 SGDLS and CDR2 YYNGEE. The length of the CDR3 is 13 residues. The sequencing here drew on peripheral blood, taken 28 days after the second AZD1222 dose. V is TRBV9 and J is TRBJ2-2; D is unresolved. The clonotype was recovered from an adult who received the AZD1222 COVID-19 vaccine. CDR3 loop: CASSVEATGELFF. The DNA for the CDR3 is TGTGCCAGCAGCGTAGAGGCTACCGGGGAGCTGTTTTTT.